This T cell receptor (beta chain) was identified during a study of identical twins. All of the donors were Caucasians in good health. For this clonotype: Its antigen is as yet unknown.

Whole-study results and caveats: Twins showed weaker excess sharing in their beta out-of-frame sequences.

TCRdb itself ran the 5' RACE reads through MiXCR, one entry per CDR3 protein. This sample yields hundreds of thousands of distinct CDR3 sequences, of which about a fifth are seen a single time; more than 0.4% belongs to the top ten. CDR1 is MDHEN, CDR2 SYDVKM, per germline. The ends lost 4 bases at V and 2 bases at J; junction bases unmatched: 11. CDR3 length equals 18 residues. This sample also belongs to another study, concerning yellow fever vaccine responses in identical twins.

The origin of this receptor is a woman aged 18-29 years in good health. The material sequenced was CD4+ T cells sorted from blood. The chain carries TRBV28 and TRBJ2-7, with 13 bases that match TRBD2. In nucleotides, the CDR3 is TGTGCCAGCAGTTCGCTCCGGACTAGCGGGAGTGTTACCTACGAGCAGTACTTC. Translated: CASSSLRTSGSVTYEQYF. The entire variable domain, with the rest obtained from reference TRBV28 and TRBJ2-7, is as follows: DVKVTQSSRYLVKRTGEKVFLECVQDMDHENMFWYRQDPGLGLRLIYFSYDVKMKEKGDIPEGYSVSREKKERFSLILESASTNQTSMYLCASSSLRTSGSVTYEQYFGPGTRLTVT.